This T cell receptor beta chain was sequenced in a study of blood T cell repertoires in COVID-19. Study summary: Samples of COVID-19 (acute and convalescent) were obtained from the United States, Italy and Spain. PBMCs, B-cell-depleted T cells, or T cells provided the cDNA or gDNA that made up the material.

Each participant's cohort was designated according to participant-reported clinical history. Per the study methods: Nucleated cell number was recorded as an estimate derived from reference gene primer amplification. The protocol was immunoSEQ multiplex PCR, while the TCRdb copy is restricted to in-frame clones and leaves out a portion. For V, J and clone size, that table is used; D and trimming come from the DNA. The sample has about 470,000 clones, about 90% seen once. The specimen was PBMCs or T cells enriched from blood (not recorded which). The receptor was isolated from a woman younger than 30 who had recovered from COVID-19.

The CDR3, as DNA: TGTGCCTGGAGTTACGCGGGATCTGGCTACACCTTC. It encodes CAWSYAGSGYTF. The V call is TRBV30, the J call TRBJ1-2; the D is unclear. CDR3 length equals 12 residues. Trimming cost V 2 bases and J 7 bases, with 11 bases left between them. Germline V lookup: CDR1 GTSNPN, CDR2 SVGIG (reference sequence). Together with reference TRBV30 and TRBJ1-2, the CDR3 gives the full variable domain: SQTIHQWPATLVQPVGSPLSLECTVEGTSNPNLYWYRQAAGRGLQLLFYSVGIGQISSEVPQNLSASRPQDRQFILSSKKLLLSDSGFYLCAWSYAGSGYTFGSGTRLTVV.